The clone carrying this TCR beta chain was seen repeatedly, ten times or more. Antigen unknown. It was RNA transcripts that yielded the amplified TCR beta CDR3 regions. RT-PCR in the first round (using the HTBI primer set) targeted the TCR CDR3. Via MiXCR, TCRdb re-called the multiplex PCR reads, giving one row per CDR3 protein. The sample lists about 260,000 distinct CDR3 sequences; roughly 15% were seen once. This sample stems from a study of T cells in Graves' hyperthyroidism and ophthalmopathy. Study-wide points: Model output signaled ophthalmopathy a median roughly 6 months ahead of onset.

V was cut by 6 bases and J by 2 bases, with 7 bases left in between. The CDR3 sequence is 12 residues long. CDR1 and CDR2 from the germline V gene are MDHEN and SYDVKM. This sequence originates from a woman aged 18-30 years with Graves' ophthalmopathy. The sample consisted of blood. The chain has TRBV28 and TRBJ2-5; unclear D gene. DNA of the CDR3: TGTGCCAGCAGCATTTCACAAGAGACCCAGTACTTC. Translation: CASSISQETQYF.